This T cell receptor beta chain was documented in a study of long-term antiretroviral therapy in people with HIV. General observations from the study: Across all time points, the repertoire was dominated by clones that expanded before ART.

Turning to this clone: Its antigen is as yet unknown.

This CDR3 contains 16 residues. The J segment lost 4 bases and the V segment lost 3 bases, leaving 5 bases of the junction unmatched. Per germline, CDR1 LNHDA and CDR2 SQIVND (reference sequence). Sequencing used immunoSEQ v3.0 at survey level. Assay: immunoSEQ multiplex PCR; the TCRdb copy retains only in-frame clones and omits some. The sample lists approximately 28,000 clones, 80% to 85% occurring once. The clonotype comes from a man younger than 30 with HIV. Sequenced here: unsorted PBMCs, sampled 0.8 years before starting antiretroviral therapy. The chain employs TRBV19 and TRBJ2-2, with 10 bases fitting TRBD2. For the CDR3, the DNA is TGTGCCAGTAGTATTTCAGCGGGAGGGTTCACCGGGGAGCTGTTTTTT. Translating gives CASSISAGGFTGELFF.